The clone carrying this T cell receptor beta chain was observed a few times. Its antigen remains unidentified. Genomic DNA was the PCR template. The TCR beta CDR3 region was amplified using 30 forward and 13 reverse primers. TCRdb reprocessed the multiplex PCR reads with MiXCR, giving one entry per CDR3 protein. The sample yields about 250,000 distinct CDR3 sequences, more than 45% seen once. The sample belongs to a study of type 1 and type 2 diabetes patients. Study context: Samples came from type 1 diabetic, type 2 diabetic or nondiabetic people, recruited in China. From PBMCs, CD4+ and CD8+ T cells were isolated by magnetic microbeads.

Standard classification criteria confirmed type 1 or type 2 diabetes in all patients. Study conclusions and caveats: Both CD4+ and CD8+ type 2 diabetes repertoires showed significantly higher diversity than type 1.

From germline, CDR1 is ENHRY and CDR2 SYGVKD. Losses at the gene ends were 4 bases for V and 5 bases for J; bases not matched to a gene: 1. The CDR3 is 13 residues long. Sequencing input: peripheral blood mononuclear cells (PBMCs). This rearrangement joins TRBV10-3 to TRBJ1-5, with 8 bases aligning to TRBD1. The source of this sequence is a man between 18 and 35 years old with type 2 diabetes. This chain's CDR3 is CAISVDRDQPQHF. CDR3 DNA: TGTGCCATCAGTGTGGACAGGGATCAGCCCCAGCATTTT.